The present T cell receptor beta chain was sequenced within a study of siplizumab effects on memory and regulatory T cells. Study results and caveats: Significant reduction of alloreactive sequences traceable to unstimulated CD4+ memory cells was observed with siplizumab.

Clones were sequenced by immunoSEQ multiplex PCR, and TCRdb holds only the in-frame ones, with some missing. Of more than 85,000 clones detected, roughly 90% appear once; the ten largest clones hold 1.3%. About this clone itself: Its specificity is unknown.

V was pared by 0 bases and J by 5 bases, with 8 bases between. CDR1 and CDR2 (germline): MNHEY, SVGAGI. The CDR3 consists of 13 residues. The sample comprised CD4+ T cells sorted from blood. This chain joins TRBV6-5 and TRBJ2-7; the D is unclear. The clonotype comes from a human donor in good health. CDR3 DNA sequence: TGTGCCAGCAGTTACTCCTGGCTACACGAGCAGTACTTC. Translated: CASSYSWLHEQYF.